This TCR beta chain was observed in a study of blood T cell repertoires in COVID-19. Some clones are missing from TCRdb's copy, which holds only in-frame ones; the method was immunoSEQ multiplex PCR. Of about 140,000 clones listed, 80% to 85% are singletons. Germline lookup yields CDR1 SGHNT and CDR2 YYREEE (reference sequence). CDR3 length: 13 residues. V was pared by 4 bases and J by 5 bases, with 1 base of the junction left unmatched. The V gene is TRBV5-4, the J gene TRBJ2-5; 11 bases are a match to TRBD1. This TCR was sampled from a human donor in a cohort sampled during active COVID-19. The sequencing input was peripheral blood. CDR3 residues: CASSRTGGETQYF. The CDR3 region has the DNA TGTGCCAGCAGCCGGACAGGGGGCGAGACCCAGTACTTC.